A single sample is the source of the 25 T cell receptor beta chains below, sequenced in a study of CD8+CD57+ T cells in acquired aplastic anemia. Profiling of TCR beta VDJ combinations and CDR3 sequences used genomic DNA as template. TCRdb reprocessed the reads via MiXCR and lists one record per CDR3 protein. Here the sample spans roughly 58,000 distinct CDR3 sequences, under 55% being singletons. The sample consisted of sorted CD4+, CD8+, or CD8+CD57+ T cells (not recorded which) from PBMCs. The receptors here all came from a human donor in good health, serving as a control.

This clonotype appeared once. The chain has TRBV25-1 and TRBJ2-7; D remains unclear. Germline V gene data show CDR1 as MGHDK and CDR2 as SYGVNS. The CDR3 consists of 11 residues. Trimming took off 6 bases at V and 6 bases at J, with 9 bases between the two ends. Here the CDR3 reads CASRWGGEQYF. CDR3 DNA: TGTGCCAGCAGGTGGGGTGGCGAGCAGTACTTC.

The chain is built from TRBV2 and TRBJ2-7; D is uncertain. The CDR3 consists of 13 residues. Trimming left V 5 bases short and J 0 bases short, with 8 bases between. From germline, CDR1 is SNHLY and CDR2 FYNNEI. The CDR3 nucleotides are TGTGCCAGCAGTACCTTCGACTCCTACGAGCAGTACTTC. It encodes CASSTFDSYEQYF.

The V gene is TRBV10-1, the J gene TRBJ2-5; D unclear. CDR1 WNHNN and CDR2 SYGVQD come from the germline V gene (reference sequence). Trimming cost V 7 bases and J 4 bases, with 10 bases left between them. The CDR3 is 12 residues long. CDR3 nucleotide sequence: TGCGCCAGCACCCCCCTGGGAGAGACCCAGTACTTC. It codes for CASTPLGETQYF.

This CDR3 reads CATSDRTGNYGYTF. For the CDR3, the DNA is TGTGCCACCAGTGATAGGACAGGGAACTATGGCTACACCTTC. This rearrangement joins TRBV24-1 to TRBJ1-2; 8 nucleotides match TRBD1. Germline assignment: CDR1 KGHDR and CDR2 SFDVKD. V was clipped by 3 bases and J by 2 bases; unmatched bases: 1. The CDR3 totals 14 residues.

V usage is TRBV4-2 and J usage is TRBJ1-1, with 9 positions matching TRBD1. CDR1 is LGHNA, CDR2 YNFKEQ, per germline. The CDR3 contains 17 residues. V shed 8 bases, J shed 4 bases, and the junction held 17 bases outside the gene matches. The CDR3 loop is CASYTGDRVGSSTEAFF. The CDR3 bases are TGTGCCAGCTACACTGGGGACAGGGTCGGTAGTAGCACTGAAGCTTTCTTT.

This chain links TRBV19 with TRBJ2-1; TRBD2 matches at 9 bases. Trimming cost V 7 bases and J 6 bases; bases outside gene matches: 4. This CDR3 is 13 amino acids long. The V gene's germline CDR1 is LNHDA and CDR2 SQIVND (reference sequence). Here the CDR3 DNA reads TGTGCCAGTACGGCGGGGGGGCTCAATGAGCAGTTCTTC. Translation: CASTAGGLNEQFF.

This clonotype is deemed medium-sized. The chain couples TRBV25-1 to TRBJ1-1; a weak D match, TRBD1 (6 bases). Trimming pared 3 bases from V and 4 bases from J, leaving 21 bases between. Germline loops: CDR1 MGHDK, CDR2 SYGVNS. CDR3 length: 17 amino acids. The CDR3 coding sequence is TGTGCCAGCAGTGATTACGAGGACAGAAGTGGTTCCACTGAAGCTTTCTTT. Its translation: CASSDYEDRSGSTEAFF.

The table lists this clonotype with a count of one. V and J are TRBV19 and TRBJ1-1, with a weak D call TRBD1 (5 bases). Germline-derived CDR1 and CDR2 are LNHDA and SQIVND (reference sequence). V was trimmed by 7 bases and J by 1 base, leaving 13 bases between them. The CDR3 extends over 14 amino acids. The CDR3 DNA reads as TGTGCCAGTACGATGCGACAGTCGAACACTGAAGCTTTCTTT. Translation: CASTMRQSNTEAFF.

This clonotype appeared many times. The chain uses TRBV20-1 and TRBJ1-2; TRBD1 aligns across 8 bases. CDR3 length: 13 residues. V shed 4 bases, J shed 8 bases, and the junction held 9 bases outside the gene matches. Germline values: CDR1 DFQATT, CDR2 SNEGSKA (reference sequence). The CDR3 is CSANPGGASGYTF. In DNA, the CDR3 is TGCAGTGCTAATCCAGGGGGCGCAAGCGGCTACACCTTC.

The chain joins TRBV20-1 to TRBJ2-3; 9 bases match TRBD2. With 1 base clipped from V and 0 bases from J, the junction kept 11 bases outside the gene matches. The germline V gene encodes CDR1 DFQATT and CDR2 SNEGSKA (reference sequence). The CDR3 contains 18 residues. The CDR3 protein is CSARAPLGTSSSTDTQYF. The CDR3 nucleotides are TGCAGTGCTAGAGCTCCGCTGGGGACTAGCAGTAGCACAGATACGCAGTATTTT.

Of note for this clonotype: A much larger clone sits a single nucleotide away, making a read error possible. V gene TRBV11-3 combines with J gene TRBJ2-5; the D is unclear. The V end lost 1 base, the J end lost 5 bases, and 17 bases lay between the germline ends. The CDR3 is 16 residues long. CDR1 and CDR2 (germline): SGHNT, YENEEA. CDR3 sequence reads: CASSLVTFRPRETQYF. The DNA for the CDR3 is TGTGCCAGCAGCTTAGTGACATTCCGACCACGGGAGACCCAGTACTTC.

The chain recombines TRBV25-1 with TRBJ2-1, with a tentative D call TRBD2 (6 bases). CDR1 MGHDK and CDR2 SYGVNS come from the germline V gene. There are 15 residues in the CDR3. The V gene lost 7 bases and the J gene lost 3 bases, with 16 bases spanning the gap. The CDR3 nucleotides read TGTGCCAGCATCTTGGAGGCGGGGCACTACAATGAGCAGTTCTTC. This translates into CASILEAGHYNEQFF. The variable domain in full, completed from reference TRBV25-1 and TRBJ2-1, reads EADIYQTPRYLVIGTGKKITLECSQTMGHDKMYWYQQDPGMELHLIHYSYGVNSTEKGDLSSESTVSRIRTEHFPLTLESARPSHTSQYLCASILEAGHYNEQFFGPGTRLTVL.

CDR3 loop: CAISAGTGMRYEQYF. The CDR3 nucleotides read TGTGCCATCAGTGCAGGGACAGGGATGCGTTACGAGCAGTACTTC. This chain connects TRBV10-3 to TRBJ2-7; 9 bases agree with TRBD1. CDR3 length: 15 residues. V trimming: 4 bases; J trimming: 4 bases; junction bases outside the gene matches: 8. The germline gives CDR1 ENHRY, CDR2 SYGVKD.

The chain couples TRBV6-4 to TRBJ2-1; D perhaps matches TRBD1 (5 bases). Trimming left V 6 bases short and J 8 bases short, with 14 bases between. The CDR3 runs 13 residues. Per the germline V gene, CDR1 is MRHNA and CDR2 is SNTAGT. The CDR3 DNA follows: TGTGCCAGCAGGGGGCGATCTGTCGATGAGCAGTTCTTC. Its translation: CASRGRSVDEQFF.

The gene calls are TRBV20-1 and TRBJ1-2; D unresolved. This CDR3 comprises 14 residues. The V gene's germline CDR1 is DFQATT and CDR2 SNEGSKA (reference sequence). Trimming shortened V by 3 bases and J by 5 bases, and 16 bases separated the two germline ends. The DNA of the CDR3 is TGCAGTGCTAGCAGAAAGGAGGGCTGGTATGGCTACACCTTC. Amino acid sequence: CSASRKEGWYGYTF.

The rearrangement joins TRBV19 to TRBJ1-2; the match to TRBD1 covers 8 bases. The CDR3 totals 16 residues. Germline lookup yields CDR1 LNHDA and CDR2 SQIVND (reference sequence). The V gene end was trimmed by 5 bases and the J gene end by 1 base; junction bases not matched to a gene: 9. This chain's CDR3 is CASSGGDRSNNYGYTF. The CDR3 coding sequence is TGTGCCAGTAGTGGAGGGGACAGGAGCAATAACTATGGCTACACCTTC.

The chain has TRBV19 and TRBJ1-5; D unclear. From germline, CDR1 is LNHDA and CDR2 SQIVND (reference sequence). V lost 6 bases to trimming and J lost 4 bases, with 7 bases between them. This CDR3 spans 12 amino acids. CDR3 protein: CASRGYNQPQHF. CDR3 bases: TGTGCCAGTAGGGGGTATAATCAGCCCCAGCATTTT.

This clonotype has a count of ten or more. The genes are TRBV30 and TRBJ2-3; perhaps TRBD1 as D (7 bases). The germline V and J ends were trimmed by 5 bases and 2 bases, with 11 bases remaining between them. Germline values: CDR1 GTSNPN, CDR2 SVGIG (reference sequence). There are 13 residues in the CDR3. The chain's CDR3 is CAWGRGATDTQYF. CDR3 coding DNA: TGTGCCTGGGGCAGGGGGGCCACAGATACGCAGTATTTT.

Many counts were recorded for this clonotype. V and J are TRBV20-1 and TRBJ1-2; a possible D gene is TRBD1 (6 bases). The CDR3 is 14 amino acids. Germline CDR1 DFQATT, CDR2 SNEGSKA (reference sequence). Trimming left V 8 bases short and J 8 bases short, with 24 bases between. The CDR3 is CSTNAGTKQGGYTF. CDR3 DNA: TGCAGTACAAACGCCGGGACAAAACAAGGGGGCTACACCTTC.

This clonotype was counted at least ten times. This chain connects TRBV13 to TRBJ2-3, with TRBD2 matching over 9 bases. Germline V gene sequence: CDR1 PRHDT, CDR2 FYEKMQ (reference sequence). The trim removed 2 bases at V and 6 bases at J, leaving 3 bases unmatched. CDR3 length: 14 residues. The CDR3 nucleotides are TGTGCCAGCAGCTTACGGAGCGGGAGGGATACGCAGTATTTT. It yields the protein CASSLRSGRDTQYF.

This clonotype was observed many times. V and J are TRBV30 and TRBJ2-2; D unresolved. Looked up from germline, CDR1 is GTSNPN and CDR2 is SVGIG (reference sequence). The CDR3 loop spans 11 amino acids. The ends were cut back, 2 bases at V and 5 bases at J, with 3 bases in the middle. CDR3 sequence (DNA): TGTGCCTGGAGTTCTACCGGGGAGCTGTTTTTT. Translated: CAWSSTGELFF.

The chain employs TRBV19 and TRBJ1-5; no definite D call. With 7 bases removed from V and 9 bases from J, the gap between germline ends came to 16 bases. Germline V CDR1 and CDR2: LNHDA, SQIVND (reference sequence). CDR3 length: 13 amino acids. The CDR3 region has the DNA TGTGCCAGTACCCCGACAATCGCGGGGCCCCAGCATTTT. Amino acid sequence: CASTPTIAGPQHF.

Only a few counts were recorded for this clonotype. One base away lies a much larger clone, so this may be a sequencing read error. The chain links TRBV5-1 to TRBJ2-4, with 11 positions matching TRBD2. CDR1 is SGHRS and CDR2 is YFSETQ in the germline V gene. This CDR3 has 18 amino acids. The CDR3: CASSHTSGRKWAKNIRYF. The CDR3 DNA sequence: TGCGCCAGCAGCCATACTAGCGGGAGAAAGTGGGCCAAAAACATTCGGTACTTC.

This clonotype was observed a handful of times. CDR3 in DNA: TGTGCCAGTAGTATTTCTTGGGGGTACAATCAGCCCCAGCATTTT. This encodes CASSISWGYNQPQHF. V gene TRBV19 combines with J gene TRBJ1-5, with a weak D call TRBD1 (5 bases). Germline V lookup: CDR1 LNHDA, CDR2 SQIVND (reference sequence). V shed 3 bases and J shed 3 bases, with 12 bases lying between them. This CDR3 has 15 residues.

This clonotype has only a few counts. The chain has TRBV4-3 and TRBJ1-6; D call uncertain. V lost 0 bases to trimming and J lost 7 bases, with 10 bases between them. Germline-derived CDR1 and CDR2 are LGHNA and YSLEER. The CDR3 sequence is 15 residues long. The CDR3 region has the DNA TGCGCCAGCAGCCAAGAGCAGGACTTGAATTCACCCCTCCACTTT. Protein: CASSQEQDLNSPLHF.